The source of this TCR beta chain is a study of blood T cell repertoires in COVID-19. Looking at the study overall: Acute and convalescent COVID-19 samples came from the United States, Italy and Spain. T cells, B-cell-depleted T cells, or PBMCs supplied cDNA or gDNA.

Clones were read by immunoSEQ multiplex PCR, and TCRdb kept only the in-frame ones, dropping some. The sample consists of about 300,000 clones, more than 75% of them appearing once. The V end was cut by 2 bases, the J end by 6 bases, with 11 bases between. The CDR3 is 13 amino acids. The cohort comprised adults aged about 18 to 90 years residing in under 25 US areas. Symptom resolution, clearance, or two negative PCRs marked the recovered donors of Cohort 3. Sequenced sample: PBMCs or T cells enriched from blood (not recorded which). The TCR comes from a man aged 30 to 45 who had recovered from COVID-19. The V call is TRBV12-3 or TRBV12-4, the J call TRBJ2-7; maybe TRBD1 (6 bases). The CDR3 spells CASSLRGTIEQYF. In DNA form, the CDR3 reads TGTGCCAGCAGTTTAAGGGGGACAATCGAGCAGTACTTC.